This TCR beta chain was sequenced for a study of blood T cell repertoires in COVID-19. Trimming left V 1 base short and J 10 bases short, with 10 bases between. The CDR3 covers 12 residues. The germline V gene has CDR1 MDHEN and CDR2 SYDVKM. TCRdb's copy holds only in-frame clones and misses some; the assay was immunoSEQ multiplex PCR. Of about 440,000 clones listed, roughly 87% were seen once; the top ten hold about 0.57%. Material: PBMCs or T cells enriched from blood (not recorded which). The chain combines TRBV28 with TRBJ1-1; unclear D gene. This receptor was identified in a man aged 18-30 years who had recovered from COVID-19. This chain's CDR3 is CASSLLGAGAFF. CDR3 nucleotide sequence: TGTGCCAGCAGTTTATTAGGAGCTGGAGCTTTCTTT. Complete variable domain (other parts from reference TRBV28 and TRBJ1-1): DVKVTQSSRYLVKRTGEKVFLECVQDMDHENMFWYRQDPGLGLRLIYFSYDVKMKEKGDIPEGYSVSREKKERFSLILESASTNQTSMYLCASSLLGAGAFFGQGTRLTVV.